The rows below give T cell receptor beta chains drawn from one sample of a study of OX40 agonist ivuxolimab in advanced cancers. The protocol was immunoSEQ multiplex PCR, while the TCRdb copy is restricted to in-frame clones and leaves out a portion. The sample records 60,000 to 75,000 clones, 91% being singletons. The starting material was CD4+ or CD8+ T cells sorted from blood, obtained in a trial of the OX40 agonist ivuxolimab. The receptors derive from an adult with an advanced solid tumor such as melanoma, head and neck, liver or kidney cancer. The CDR3 runs from the conserved cysteine through the conserved F or W. A D gene is named only where the DNA matches it firmly. The size entry is marked missing in some rows and otherwise reads once, few, many or a size class.

>.|.|TRBV29-1|TRBJ2-7|11
TGCAGCCCTGGGAGCTCCTACGAGCAGTACTTC
CSPGSSYEQYF
>.|TRBD1|TRBV18|TRBJ2-1|17
TGTGCCAGCTCACCCGATATGACAGGGGGCAGGTACAATGAGCAGTTCTTC
CASSPDMTGGRYNEQFF
>.|TRBD1|TRBV6-1|TRBJ2-3|14
TGTGCCAGCAGTTTAGGACAGGGGCAAGATACGCAGTATTTT
CASSLGQGQDTQYF
>.|TRBD1|TRBV30|TRBJ1-4|13
TGTGCCTGGAGCGGACAGGGAAATGAAAAACTGTTTTTT
CAWSGQGNEKLFF
>.|TRBD1|TRBV19|TRBJ1-2|16
TGTGCCAGTAGTACCCTCGGGACAGGGGGCGCCTATGGCTACACCTTC
CASSTLGTGGAYGYTF
>.|.|TRBV19|TRBJ1-4|14
TGTGCCAGTAGTATGGAACAGGGATATGAAAAACTGTTTTTT
CASSMEQGYEKLFF
>few|.|TRBV7-8|TRBJ1-1|13
TGTGCCAGCAGCTTAGTACAGAACACTGAAGCTTTCTTT
CASSLVQNTEAFF
>.|.|TRBV6-5|TRBJ1-2|12
TGTGCCAGCAGTCAAGGGGGACATGGCTACACCTTC
CASSQGGHGYTF
>once|TRBD2|TRBV5-6|TRBJ2-7|16
TGTGCCAGCAGCTACGGACTAGCGGGGGCTGCCTTGGAGCAGTACTTC
CASSYGLAGAALEQYF
>.|.|TRBV5-6|TRBJ1-2|13
TGTGCCAGCAGCTTGACAGGACTTCAGGGCTACACCTTC
CASSLTGLQGYTF
>.|TRBD1|TRBV30|TRBJ1-4|14
TGTGCCTGGAGCACCGGACAGGGACGCGAAAAACTGTTTTTT
CAWSTGQGREKLFF
>.|.|TRBV9|TRBJ2-2|14
TGTGCCAGCAGCGTAGTTGCGGGCGGCGGGGAGCTGTTTTTT
CASSVVAGGGELFF
>.|.|TRBV11-3|TRBJ2-2|15
TGTGCCTCCAGCTTCGCAGATGCAGTGACCGGGGAGCTGTTTTTT
CASSFADAVTGELFF
>once|.|TRBV18|TRBJ2-2|14
TGTGCCAGCTCACCAAAGAACGTAGGCGGGGAGCTGTTTTTT
CASSPKNVGGELFF
>.|.|TRBV2|TRBJ1-1|14
TGTGCCAGCGACGGGACCCCTCCGGACACTGAAGCTTTCTTT
CASDGTPPDTEAFF
>.|.|TRBV29-1|TRBJ2-7|11
TGCAGCGCCAGGGGGGGTTTGGAGCAGTACTTC
CSARGGLEQYF
>.|TRBD1|TRBV9|TRBJ2-5|16
TGTGCCAGCAGCGTTGGGACAGGGGGCGTGGGTTCGGCCCAGTACTTC
CASSVGTGGVGSAQYF
>.|TRBD2|TRBV25-1|TRBJ2-7|15
TGTGCCAGCAAGCCTCCCGGACTAGCTTCCCACGAGCAGTACTTC
CASKPPGLASHEQYF
>.|.|TRBV2|TRBJ1-3|15
TGTGCCAGCAGTGGACAGGCAAGCTCTGGAAACACCATATATTTT
CASSGQASSGNTIYF
>few|TRBD1|TRBV6-1|TRBJ1-5|14
TGTGCCAGCAGGATACAGGGGGTGGCTCAGCCCCAGCATTTT
CASRIQGVAQPQHF
>.|TRBD2|TRBV5-4|TRBJ2-2|15
TGTGCCAGCAGGTCGGGCGGGAGTGTCCCCGGGGAGCTGTTTTTT
CASRSGGSVPGELFF
>.|.|TRBV19|TRBJ1-4|16
TGTGCCAGTAGTATAGTGTGGGCTGGAGGGGATGAAAAACTGTTTTTT
CASSIVWAGGDEKLFF
>.|TRBD1|TRBV6-1|TRBJ1-3|14
TGTGCCAGCAGCGACATGACAGGGAGAAACACCATATATTTT
CASSDMTGRNTIYF
>.|.|TRBV9|TRBJ1-1|15
TGTGCCAGCAGCGTAGACCCGGGATTAAACACTGAAGCTTTCTTT
CASSVDPGLNTEAFF
>.|TRBD1|TRBV5-1|TRBJ1-1|14
TGCGCCAGCAGCTTGGGGGGACAGGGAGGTGAAGCTTTCTTT
CASSLGGQGGEAFF
>.|.|TRBV10-3|TRBJ1-1|13
TGTGCCATCAAGAACGTGGGGAACACTGAAGCTTTCTTT
CAIKNVGNTEAFF
>few|.|TRBV6-1|TRBJ1-3|16
TGTGCCAGCAGTGGGGTACAGGGACACTCTGGAAACACCATATATTTT
CASSGVQGHSGNTIYF
>once|.|TRBV5-4|TRBJ1-1|14
TGTGCCAGCAGCCAAGATTGGGTGAACACTGAAGCTTTCTTT
CASSQDWVNTEAFF
>.|.|TRBV27|TRBJ1-5|16
TGTGCCAGCAGTTTATCGGGCTCGGGGTATGATCAGCCCCAGCATTTT
CASSLSGSGYDQPQHF
>.|TRBD1|TRBV7-3|TRBJ1-2|13
TGTGCCAGCAGCCATGGACAGGGAGACGGCTACACCTTC
CASSHGQGDGYTF
>.|TRBD1|TRBV4-2|TRBJ2-3|15
TGTGCCAGCAGCCCCCGACAGGGGGCTCCAGATACGCAGTATTTT
CASSPRQGAPDTQYF
>.|.|TRBV25-1|TRBJ2-2|15
TGTGCCAGCAGTGGGGTCGCAGGGGTCACCGGGGAGCTGTTTTTT
CASSGVAGVTGELFF
>.|TRBD1|TRBV27|TRBJ1-1|15
TGTGCCAGCAGTTTATGGACAGGGGCCACCACTGAAGCTTTCTTT
CASSLWTGATTEAFF
>once|.|TRBV2|TRBJ1-4|14
TGTGCCAGCACTACAGGGCCTATTAATGAAAAACTGTTTTTT
CASTTGPINEKLFF
>.|.|TRBV7-6|TRBJ1-1|14
TGTGCCAGCAGCAAGACCGGGGTAAACACTGAAGCTTTCTTT
CASSKTGVNTEAFF
>.|.|TRBV6-5|TRBJ1-1|13
TGTGCCAGCAGTCTTACAGGGAACACTGAAGCTTTCTTT
CASSLTGNTEAFF
>.|TRBD2|TRBV9|TRBJ2-5|14
TGTGCCAGCAGCGGCGGGACTAGCCAAGAGACCCAGTACTTC
CASSGGTSQETQYF
>.|.|TRBV14|TRBJ2-3|18
TGTGCCAGCAGCCCCTTAGGCTTCGAGACGGCAAGCACAGATACGCAGTATTTT
CASSPLGFETASTDTQYF
>few|.|TRBV7-9|TRBJ1-6|15
TGTGCCAGCAGCCCAAGGAGCTCCTATAATTCACCCCTCCACTTT
CASSPRSSYNSPLHF
>once|.|TRBV6-5|TRBJ2-7|16
TGTGCCAGCAGTTACTGGGGTGGGGCCCTATCCTACGAGCAGTACTTC
CASSYWGGALSYEQYF
>.|TRBD2|TRBV9|TRBJ2-5|16
TGTGCCAGCAGCGACGGGGCACTAGCGGGCCAAGAGACCCAGTACTTC
CASSDGALAGQETQYF
>few|.|TRBV19|TRBJ1-3|14
TGTGCCAGTAGTAGCCGGTCGGTCGGAAACACCATATATTTT
CASSSRSVGNTIYF
>once|TRBD1|TRBV18|TRBJ2-2|15
TGTGCCAGCTCAGCGGACAGGACGAACACCGGGGAGCTGTTTTTT
CASSADRTNTGELFF
>.|.|TRBV6-1|TRBJ2-2|15
TGTGCCAGCCGCCCAGGGGCGGACGGCACCGGGGAGCTGTTTTTT
CASRPGADGTGELFF
>.|.|TRBV2|TRBJ2-7|15
TGTGCCAGCAGTGAGGGGGAACAGGACTCCTACGAGCAGTACTTC
CASSEGEQDSYEQYF
>.|.|TRBV5-4|TRBJ2-7|14
TGTGCCAGCAGCGTAGGGTACGGGGGCTACGAGCAGTACTTC
CASSVGYGGYEQYF
>.|.|TRBV25-1|TRBJ2-3|15
TGTGCCAGCGGGGAAAGCTGGGGGGTTACAGATACGCAGTATTTT
CASGESWGVTDTQYF